This entry lists 3 T cell receptor beta chains sequenced from one sample in a study of cytomegalovirus exposure and HLA in healthy donors. The PCR was carried out with 60 Vbeta primers and 13 Jbeta primers. The assay was immunoSEQ multiplex PCR, and TCRdb's table has in-frame clones only and misses some. This sample has 160,000 or so clones, with less than 85% found just once. Sequenced sample: PBMCs. All receptors come from a middle-aged man in good health and CMV-seronegative.

This clone has a single count. The V gene is TRBV1, the J gene TRBJ2-7; no check of the table's D call, TRBD1, against the DNA was made. TRBV1 is deemed a pseudogene. The CDR3 runs to 13 residues. CDR3 amino acids: CTSSRTGEREQYF. The CDR3 DNA reads TGCACCAGCAGCCGGACAGGGGAGCGGGAGCAGTACTTC.

The rearrangement uses TRBV10-3 and TRBJ2-6; possibly TRBD1 for D (7 bases). CDR3 length: 16 amino acids. CDR1 is ENHRY and CDR2 is SYGVKD in the germline V gene. The ends were cut back, 8 bases at V and 0 bases at J, with 14 bases in the middle. CDR3 amino acids: CAIGRGQNSGANVLTF. The DNA for the CDR3 is TGTGCCATCGGGCGGGGACAGAACTCTGGGGCCAACGTCCTGACTTTC.

This clone was seen just once. V is TRBV4-2 and J is TRBJ2-7; TRBD2 matches 9 bases. V lost 4 bases to trimming and J lost 1 base; unmatched junction nucleotides: 11. Germline V gene data show CDR1 as LGHNA and CDR2 as YNFKEQ. This CDR3 has 17 residues. CDR3 DNA sequence: TGTGCCAGCAGCCGAACGAAGCGGGGGGCCAGGTCCTACGAGCAGTACTTC. It translates to CASSRTKRGARSYEQYF.